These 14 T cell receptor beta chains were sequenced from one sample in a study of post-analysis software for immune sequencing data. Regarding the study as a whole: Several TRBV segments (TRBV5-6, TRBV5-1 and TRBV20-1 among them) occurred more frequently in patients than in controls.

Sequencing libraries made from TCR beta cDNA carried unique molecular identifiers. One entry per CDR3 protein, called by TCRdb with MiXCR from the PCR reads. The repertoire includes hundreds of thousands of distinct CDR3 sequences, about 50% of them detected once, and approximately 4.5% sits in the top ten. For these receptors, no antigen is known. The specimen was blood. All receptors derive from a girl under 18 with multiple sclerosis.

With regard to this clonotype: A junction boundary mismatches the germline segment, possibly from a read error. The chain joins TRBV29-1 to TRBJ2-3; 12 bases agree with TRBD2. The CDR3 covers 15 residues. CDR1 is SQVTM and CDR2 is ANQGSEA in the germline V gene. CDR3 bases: TGCAGCGTCCGGGGACTAGCGGGTTCCACAGATCCGCAGTATTTT. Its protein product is CSVRGLAGSTDPQYF.

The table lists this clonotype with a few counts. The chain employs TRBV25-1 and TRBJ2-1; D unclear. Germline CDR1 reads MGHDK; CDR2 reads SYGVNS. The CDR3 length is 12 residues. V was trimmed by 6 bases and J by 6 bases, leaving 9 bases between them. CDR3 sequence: CASRSRINEQFF. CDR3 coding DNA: TGTGCCAGCAGAAGTAGGATCAATGAGCAGTTCTTC.

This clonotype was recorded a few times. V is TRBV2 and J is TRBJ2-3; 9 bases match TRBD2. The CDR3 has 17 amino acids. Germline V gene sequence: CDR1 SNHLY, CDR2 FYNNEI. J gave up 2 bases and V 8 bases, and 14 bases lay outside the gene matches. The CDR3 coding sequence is TGTGCCAGCTCTAAAGGAAGACTAGCGGCTCTCACAGATACGCAGTATTTT. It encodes CASSKGRLAALTDTQYF.

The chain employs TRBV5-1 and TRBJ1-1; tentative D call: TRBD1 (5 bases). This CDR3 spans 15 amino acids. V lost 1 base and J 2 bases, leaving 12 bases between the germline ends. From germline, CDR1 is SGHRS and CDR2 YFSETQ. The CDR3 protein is CASSLLRGSNTEAFF. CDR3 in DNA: TGCGCCAGCAGCTTGCTCCGGGGGTCAAACACTGAAGCTTTCTTT.

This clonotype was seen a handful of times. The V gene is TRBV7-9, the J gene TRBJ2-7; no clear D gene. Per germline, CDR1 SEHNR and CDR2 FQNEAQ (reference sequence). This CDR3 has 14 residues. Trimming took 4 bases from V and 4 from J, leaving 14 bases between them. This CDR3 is CASSSRLSTYEQYF. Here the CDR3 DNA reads TGTGCCAGCAGCTCTCGACTCTCAACATACGAGCAGTACTTC. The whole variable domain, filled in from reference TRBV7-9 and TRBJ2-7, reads DTGVSQNPRHKITKRGQNVTFRCDPISEHNRLYWYRQTLGQGPEFLTYFQNEAQLEKSRLLSDRFSAERPKGSFSTLEIQRTEQGDSAMYLCASSSRLSTYEQYFGPGTRLTVT.

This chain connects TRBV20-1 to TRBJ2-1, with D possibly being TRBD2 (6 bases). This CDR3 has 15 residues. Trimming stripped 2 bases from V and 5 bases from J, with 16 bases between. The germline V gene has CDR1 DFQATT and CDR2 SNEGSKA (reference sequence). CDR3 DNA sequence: TGCAGTGCTAGAATTGACCAGCGGGCCAACAATGAGCAGTTCTTC. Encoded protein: CSARIDQRANNEQFF.

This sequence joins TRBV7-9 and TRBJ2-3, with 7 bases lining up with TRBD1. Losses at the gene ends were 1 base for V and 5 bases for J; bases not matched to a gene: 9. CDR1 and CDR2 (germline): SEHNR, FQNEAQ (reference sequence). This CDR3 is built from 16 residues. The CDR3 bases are TGTGCCAGCAGCTTAGACTTGCAGGGGGTAAGAGATACGCAGTATTTT. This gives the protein CASSLDLQGVRDTQYF.

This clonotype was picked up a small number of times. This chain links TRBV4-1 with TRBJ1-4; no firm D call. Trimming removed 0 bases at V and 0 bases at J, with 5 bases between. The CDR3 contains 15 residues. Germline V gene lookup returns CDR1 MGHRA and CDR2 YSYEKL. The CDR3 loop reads CASSQERTTNEKLFF. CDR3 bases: TGCGCCAGCAGCCAAGAACGAACAACTAATGAAAAACTGTTTTTT.

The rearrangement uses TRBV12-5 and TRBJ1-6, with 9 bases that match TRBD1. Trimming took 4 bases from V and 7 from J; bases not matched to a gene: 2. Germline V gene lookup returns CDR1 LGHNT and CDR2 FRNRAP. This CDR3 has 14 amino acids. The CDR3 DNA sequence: TGTGCTAGTGGTTCCGGACAGGGGAATTCACCCCTCCACTTT. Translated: CASGSGQGNSPLHF.

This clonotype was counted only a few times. The CDR3 sequence is CSVIEDGYTF. The CDR3 nucleotides read TGCAGCGTTATAGAGGATGGCTACACCTTC. The chain joins TRBV29-1 to TRBJ1-2, with D uncertain. Germline V gives CDR1 SQVTM, CDR2 ANQGSEA. The CDR3 contains 10 residues. Trimming removed 5 bases at V and 6 bases at J, with 7 bases between.

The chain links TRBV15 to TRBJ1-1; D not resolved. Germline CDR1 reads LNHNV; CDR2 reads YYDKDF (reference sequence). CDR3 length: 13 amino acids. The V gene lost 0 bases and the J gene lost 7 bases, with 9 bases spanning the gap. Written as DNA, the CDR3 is TGTGCCACCAGCAGAGATCGTCAGGTTGAAGCTTTCTTT. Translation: CATSRDRQVEAFF.

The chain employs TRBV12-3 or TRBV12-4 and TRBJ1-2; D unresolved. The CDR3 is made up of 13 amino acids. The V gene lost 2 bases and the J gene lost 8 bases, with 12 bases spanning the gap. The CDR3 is CASSLFGSGGYTF. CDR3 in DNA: TGTGCCAGCAGTTTATTCGGGTCGGGCGGCTACACCTTC.

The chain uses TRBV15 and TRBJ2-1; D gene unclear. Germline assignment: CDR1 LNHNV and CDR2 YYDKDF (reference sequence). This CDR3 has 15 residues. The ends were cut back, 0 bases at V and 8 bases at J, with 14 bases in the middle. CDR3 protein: CATSRDHDASDEQFF. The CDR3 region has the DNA TGTGCCACCAGCAGAGATCATGACGCTAGTGATGAGCAGTTCTTC.

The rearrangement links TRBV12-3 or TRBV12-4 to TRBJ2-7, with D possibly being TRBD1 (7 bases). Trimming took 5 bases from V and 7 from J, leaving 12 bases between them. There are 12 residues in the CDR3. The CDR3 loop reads CASSLTGREQYF. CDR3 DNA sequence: TGTGCCAGCAGTCTGACAGGGAGGGAGCAGTACTTC.